This T cell receptor (beta chain) was sequenced during a study of CD8+ T cells in alopecia areata. Points on this clone: Its specificity is not known.

RNA was extracted and reverse transcribed into cDNA as the sequencing template. The protocol was immunoSEQ multiplex PCR, while the TCRdb copy is restricted to in-frame clones and leaves out a portion. The repertoire holds just over 150,000 clones, with roughly 65% as singletons. General study points: Whether baseline CD8+ expansion is linked to response remains uncertain, given a single nonresponder.

CDR1 and CDR2 from the germline V gene are ENHRY and SYGVKD. This CDR3 is 12 amino acids long. Trimming removed 10 bases from V and 6 bases from J; junction bases left unmatched: 6. The treatment: oral pan-JAK inhibitor, 5-10 mg twice daily. The sample consisted of CD4+ T cells sorted from blood, taken at week 4, from a patient treated with tofacitinib. This TCR was recovered from a human donor with alopecia areata. The chain carries TRBV10-3 and TRBJ1-2, with 9 positions matching TRBD1. CDR3 in amino acids: CASRRTGDGYTF. In DNA form, the CDR3 reads TGTGCCAGCAGACGGACAGGGGATGGCTACACCTTC.